Detailed here is one T cell receptor (beta chain). Its antigen remains unidentified. No much larger clone is present one base from it, and per-base qualities are unavailable. This sample is drawn from a study of blood T cell repertoires in COVID-19 (TCRdb year 2020). Broadly, across the study: Collaborator samples came from the United States, Italy and Spain and covered acute and convalescent phases of COVID-19. The prospective study material was composed of cDNA or gDNA derived from T cells, B-cell-depleted T cells, or PBMCs. The dataset comprised deeply sampled blood TCRbeta repertoires from subjects exposed to, actively infected with, or recovered from COVID-19. A freely available public database, intended as a resource for researchers studying the immune response to SARS-CoV-2, is where the repertoires were released. Samples were obtained from the ongoing ImmuneRACE study (first 160 participants) and from over a thousand subjects provided by 6 global collaborators. Sample metadata almost always included a de-identified subject ID, COVID-19 status, age in years and sex. Where HLA class I and class II types were available, the types were taken from metadata supplied by the sample provider, not from assay-based typing.

On the study overall, not on this receptor specifically: The amount of clinical and demographic metadata varied by source and participant and was provided uncurated.

The CDR3, from cysteine to phenylalanine, totals 15 residues. Only the CDR3 DNA is retained, 45 bases long and in frame from the first base. CDR1 and CDR2 were assigned from the germline V gene (reference sequence) as MNHNY and SVGAGI. The germline V end is reduced by 7 bases and the J end by 1 base; junction bases left unmatched: 7. Each collaborating institution followed its own protocols to collect whole blood in K2EDTA tubes. For TCRbeta analysis, collaborators shipped samples as frozen whole blood, isolated PBMCs, or DNA extracted from either of those sample types. TCRbeta CDR3 regions were amplified from genomic DNA by means of the immunoSEQ Assay, a bias-controlled multiplex PCR. The authors processed their data as follows. Within the assay, amplification of reference gene primers was used to estimate how many nucleated cells each sample contained. Sequence reads were collapsed and filtered to measure the absolute abundance of every unique TCRbeta CDR3 rearrangement. For each sample, productive Simpson clonality was calculated as the square root of Simpson's diversity index over productive rearrangements. TCRdb re-hosts the immuneACCESS table, in-frame sequences only. Its copies lack some clones; in the studies checked, an unresolved V gene accounts for under half of them, and the cause for the rest is not known. The V and J calls and clone size are taken from that table; D and trimming were inferred from the DNA. For this sample the table gives fewer than 150,000 clones, of which roughly 81% were detected only once. The top ten clonotypes cover 9.5% to 15% of the sample.

This TCR came from a human donor in a cohort sampled during active COVID-19. Material: peripheral blood. The V and J genes are TRBV6-6 and TRBJ2-3; 8 nucleotides in the junction match TRBD1. The CDR3 reads as follows: CASIDRGRGTDTQYF. The bases read TGTGCCAGCATCGACAGGGGACGGGGCACAGATACGCAGTATTTT.